The source of this T cell receptor beta chain is a study of T cell responses to AZD1222 COVID-19 vaccine. Study-wide findings and caveats: Vaccine-related CD4 TCRs covered spike, predominating at 160-218 and 743-854. Two AZD1222 administrations were followed by greater Spike-specific TCR breadth and depth. Donors were largely white British and mainly female; clonal diversity was possibly underestimated.

Turning to this clone: Its antigen remains unidentified.

TCRdb keeps only in-frame clones here, not all; method: immunoSEQ multiplex PCR. The sample includes over 110,000 clones, approximately 94% of them seen just once. V was clipped by 6 bases and J by 3 bases, with 15 bases between them. The V gene's germline CDR1 is MNHEY and CDR2 SVGAGI. CDR3 size: 15 residues. The V and J genes are TRBV6-5 and TRBJ1-3, with D unresolved. This receptor was identified in an adult in good health. Sample: peripheral blood, taken on day 0 of AZD1222 vaccination. The CDR3 region is CASSNGVTGGNTIYF. The CDR3 bases are TGTGCCAGCAGCAATGGGGTAACGGGTGGAAACACCATATATTTT.